Listed here is a single T cell receptor beta chain. What it binds is unknown. Unique molecular identifiers were attached to individual cDNA molecules. TCRdb called the 5' RACE reads again in MiXCR, with one record for every CDR3 protein. The data contain approximately 70,000 distinct CDR3 sequences, 8% to 10% of them seen just once; the ten biggest clones take up roughly 15%. This sample was taken from a study of early T cells in non-severe SARS-CoV-2 infection. Notes on the study in general: A preference for anti-spike CD8 responses marked VDJdb matching, which missed private and CD4 specificities.

The CDR3 is 16 amino acids. Trimming removed 6 bases from V and 5 bases from J; junction bases left unmatched: 8. Germline V gives CDR1 MNHEY, CDR2 SVGAGI. Sequences were derived from whole blood, sampled at baseline. The receptor was derived from an adult who was a healthcare worker with PCR-confirmed SARS-CoV-2 infection or an uninfected control (not recorded which). The chain is built from TRBV6-5 and TRBJ1-6; 9 bases map to TRBD1. The CDR3 here is CASSPDRTGDNSPLHF. DNA for the CDR3: TGTGCCAGCAGCCCCGACCGGACAGGGGATAATTCACCCCTCCACTTT.